These 2 T cell receptor beta chains were all obtained from the same sample, sequenced in a study of HIV-infected patients and healthy controls (dated by TCRdb to the mid-2010s). Library construction relied on 5' RACE. The instrument given in TCRdb is Illumina MiSeq. Using SuperScript III with primers targeting the alpha and beta constant regions, 400 to 550 ng of RNA was reverse transcribed. Separate alpha and beta chain libraries were made by chain-specific third strand synthesis with multiplexing indices. TCRdb reworked the public reads: Q25 trimming with fastp, MiXCR clone assembly, productive beta chains retained. Rows merge per CDR3 protein into single entries with the most common DNA and genes. This sample lists approximately 8,500 distinct CDR3 sequences; roughly 6% were detected once. Approximately 22% of the sample lies in the top ten. Whole blood was used without cell fractionation, so all unsorted peripheral T cells were reflected in the repertoire.

The source was blood, collected before antiretroviral therapy. All receptors derive from an adult with HIV infection.

This clonotype qualifies as medium-sized. The rearrangement links TRBV6-1 to TRBJ2-4; no firm D call. Looked up from germline, CDR1 is MNHNS and CDR2 is SASEGT. This CDR3 is built from 18 residues. V lost 1 base and J 5 bases, leaving 21 bases between the germline ends. CDR3 nucleotide sequence: TGTGCCAGCAGTGAAGGTCCTTCGGATTTGGAAGACCAAAACATTCAGTACTTC. It is translated as CASSEGPSDLEDQNIQYF.

In this sample, this clonotype turned up many times. The CDR3 sequence: CASSLGTGTNEKLFF. The CDR3 region has the DNA TGCGCCAGCAGCTTGGGGACCGGAACTAATGAAAAACTGTTTTTT. V gene TRBV5-1 combines with J gene TRBJ1-4, with D unresolved. Trimming cost V 0 bases and J 1 base, with 7 bases left between them. The CDR3 covers 15 residues. Germline assignment: CDR1 SGHRS and CDR2 YFSETQ.